The present TCR beta chain was sequenced within a study of cytomegalovirus exposure and HLA in healthy donors. Study-level information: Findings of an earlier analysis included roughly 110 million unique TCR beta sequences from 170 million or so T cells. Study findings and constraints: The productive fraction for most TCR beta V segments was about 87% or about 30% in an earlier analysis. TCR association rates varied by HLA locus in a later analysis, with DRB1 highest and HLA-C lowest.

The V gene end was trimmed by 4 bases and the J gene end by 0 bases; junction bases not matched to a gene: 2. Germline V gene sequence: CDR1 LNHDA, CDR2 SQIVND (reference sequence). This CDR3 has 17 residues. As regards this clone: The target antigen is unknown.

Primers for the PCR totalled 60 Vbeta and 13 Jbeta. The protocol was immunoSEQ multiplex PCR, while the TCRdb copy is restricted to in-frame clones and leaves out a portion. The sample has 170,000 or so clones; around 80% are singletons. The chain carries TRBV19 and TRBJ2-2; TRBD2 aligns across 13 bases. This receptor was obtained from a woman aged 40 to 49 in good health and CMV-seronegative. The specimen was PBMCs. The CDR3 sequence is CASSKGLAGTNTGELFF. The CDR3 coding sequence is TGTGCCAGTAGTAAGGGACTAGCGGGGACGAACACCGGGGAGCTGTTTTTT.